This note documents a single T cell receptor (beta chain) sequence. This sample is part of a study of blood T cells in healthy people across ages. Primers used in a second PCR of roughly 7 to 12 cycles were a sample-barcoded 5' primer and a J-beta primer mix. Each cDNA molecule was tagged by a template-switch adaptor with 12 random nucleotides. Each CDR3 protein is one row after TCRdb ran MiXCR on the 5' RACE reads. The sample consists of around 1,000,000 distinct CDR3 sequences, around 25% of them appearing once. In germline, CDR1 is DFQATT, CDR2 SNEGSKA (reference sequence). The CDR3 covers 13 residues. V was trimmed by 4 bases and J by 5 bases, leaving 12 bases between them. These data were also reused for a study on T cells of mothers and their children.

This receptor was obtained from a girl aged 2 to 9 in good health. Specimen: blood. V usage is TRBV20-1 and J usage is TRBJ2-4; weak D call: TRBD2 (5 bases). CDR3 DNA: TGCAGTGCTACCGAGGACTCTCAAAACATTCAGTACTTC. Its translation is CSATEDSQNIQYF.